This T cell receptor (beta chain) was captured in a study of response to subunit inactivated influenza vaccine. This clonotype was detected many times. One entry per CDR3 protein, called by TCRdb with MiXCR from the RT-PCR reads. Here the sample spans more than 500,000 distinct CDR3 sequences, about 11% being singletons. V shed 5 bases and J shed 5 bases, with 8 bases lying between them. The CDR3 spans 12 residues. These data were also filed under a second study, of T cells expressing NK-cell markers. This second report adds: TCR beta cDNA was generated via 5'RACE template switching incorporating UMIs. Once again these clonotypes came out on top in the CD3+CD56-NKG2C+ fraction of a few donors.

V usage is TRBV12-3 or TRBV12-4 and J usage is TRBJ2-3; unclear D gene. The clonotype comes from a man aged 50 or older who received an inactivated influenza vaccine. Sequences were derived from PBMCs from blood, sampled on the day of vaccination. DNA for the CDR3: TGTGCCAGCAGTCCCGAGGTAGATACGCAGTATTTT. Translation: CASSPEVDTQYF.